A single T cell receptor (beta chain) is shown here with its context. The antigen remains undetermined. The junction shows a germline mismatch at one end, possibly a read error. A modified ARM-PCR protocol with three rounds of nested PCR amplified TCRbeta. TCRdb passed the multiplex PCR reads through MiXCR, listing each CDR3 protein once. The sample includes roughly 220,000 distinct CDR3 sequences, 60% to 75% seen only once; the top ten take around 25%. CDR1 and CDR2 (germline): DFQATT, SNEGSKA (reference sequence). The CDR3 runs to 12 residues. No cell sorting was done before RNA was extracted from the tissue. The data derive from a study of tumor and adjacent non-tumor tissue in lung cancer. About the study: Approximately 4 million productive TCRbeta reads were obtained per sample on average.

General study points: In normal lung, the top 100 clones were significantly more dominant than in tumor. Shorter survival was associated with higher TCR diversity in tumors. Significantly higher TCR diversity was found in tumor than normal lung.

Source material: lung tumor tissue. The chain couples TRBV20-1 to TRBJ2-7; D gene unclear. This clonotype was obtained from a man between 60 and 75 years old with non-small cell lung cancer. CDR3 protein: CNAQPDGYEQHF. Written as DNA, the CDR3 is TGCAATGCGCAACCGGACGGCTACGAGCAGCACTTC.